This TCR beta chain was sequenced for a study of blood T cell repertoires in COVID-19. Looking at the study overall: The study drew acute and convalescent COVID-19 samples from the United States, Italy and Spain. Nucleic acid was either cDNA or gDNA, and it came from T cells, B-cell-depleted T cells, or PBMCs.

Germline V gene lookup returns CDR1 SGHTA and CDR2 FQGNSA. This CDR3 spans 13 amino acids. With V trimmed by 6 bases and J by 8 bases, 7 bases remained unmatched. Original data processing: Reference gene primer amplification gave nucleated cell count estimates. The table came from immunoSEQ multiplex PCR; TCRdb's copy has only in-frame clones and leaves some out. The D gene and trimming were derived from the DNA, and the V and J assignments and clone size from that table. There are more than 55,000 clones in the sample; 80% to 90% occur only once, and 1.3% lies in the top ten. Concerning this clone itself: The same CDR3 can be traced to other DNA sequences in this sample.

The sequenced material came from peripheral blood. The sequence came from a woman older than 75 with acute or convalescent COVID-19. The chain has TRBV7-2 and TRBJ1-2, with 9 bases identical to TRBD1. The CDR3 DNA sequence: TGTGCCAGCAGTCAGGGACAGGGACGAGGCTACACCTTC. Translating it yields CASSQGQGRGYTF.